This TCR beta chain comes out of a study of blood T cell repertoires in COVID-19. How the authors handled the data: For nucleated cells, counts were estimated from reference gene primer amplification. The protocol was immunoSEQ multiplex PCR, while the TCRdb copy is restricted to in-frame clones and leaves out a portion. Clone size and the V and J calls come from that table; the DNA yielded D and trimming. The sample lists some 130,000 clones; 84% were seen once. In germline, CDR1 is MDHEN, CDR2 SYDVKM. The ends lost 6 bases at V and 6 bases at J; junction bases unmatched: 9. The length of the CDR3 is 14 residues. This clone was seen a few times.

The sequence derives from a woman aged 25 to 39 who had recovered from COVID-19. The chain has TRBV28 and TRBJ2-7; 9 bases line up with TRBD1. Sequencing input: peripheral blood. The CDR3 coding sequence is TGTGCCAGCAGGCCGGGACAGGGAAGTTTCGAGCAGTACTTC. Translating gives CASRPGQGSFEQYF.